The subject of this entry is one TCR beta chain. This sample was included in a study of shared clonotypes between healthy human individuals. Assay: immunoSEQ multiplex PCR; the TCRdb copy retains only in-frame clones and omits some. The sample contains approximately 110,000 clones, approximately 70% of which appear only once. V was cut by 2 bases and J by 2 bases, with 13 bases left in between. The germline V gene has CDR1 SEHNR and CDR2 FQNEAQ (reference sequence). The CDR3 has 15 residues. Sequenced: memory CD8+ T cells sorted from blood. Subset of the sample: CD45RO+ cells pooled with CCR7-negative TemRA cells. The genes are TRBV7-9 and TRBJ2-7, with D uncertain. The origin of this receptor is a woman between 25 and 40 years old in good health. The DNA for the CDR3 is TGTGCCAGCAGCTTACGGGCGACAAATACCTACGAGCAGTACTTC. This translates into CASSLRATNTYEQYF.